The T cell receptor (beta chain) under discussion was sequenced for a study of cytomegalovirus exposure and HLA in healthy donors. Broader study findings: Productive rates of about 87% or about 30% were seen for most TCR beta V segments in an earlier analysis. Among TCR beta chains of equal frequency, HLA-associated ones were more clonally expanded in a later analysis. Near-uniform donor sequencing depth was presumed by presence/absence analyses.

As regards this clone: Antigen specificity is unknown.

The length of the CDR3 is 14 residues. The germline CDR1 and CDR2 sequences are SGHRS and YFSETQ. Trimming cost V 7 bases and J 7 bases; bases outside gene matches: 10. PCR used 60 Vbeta primers and 13 Jbeta primers. Libraries were prepared by immunoSEQ multiplex PCR; TCRdb keeps only in-frame clonotypes and omits some of them. The table has some 130,000 clones, less than 80% seen once; the top ten hold about 2%. The sequence came from a female donor in good health and CMV-seropositive. The chain links TRBV5-1 to TRBJ1-4; 7 bases line up with TRBD1. Sequenced: PBMCs. CDR3 DNA sequence: TGCGCCAGCGCGCGACAGGGTCTTGGTGAAAAACTGTTTTTT. The encoded protein is CASARQGLGEKLFF.